This TCR beta chain was observed in a study of a mutant IDH1 vaccine in newly diagnosed glioma. Study-level background: Vaccine administration was initiated 4-6 weeks following radiotherapy alone, or with temozolomide cycles.

Time point given: week 23, last vaccination. One vaccine dose held 300 ug of mutant IDH1 20-mer peptide and came with topical imiquimod. With respect to this clone: Its antigen is not identified.

Libraries were prepared by immunoSEQ multiplex PCR; TCRdb keeps only in-frame clonotypes and omits some of them. The sample holds 77,000 or so clones; around 85% are singletons and the top ten take 0.7% to 0.95%. Points from the study as a whole: Variations in leading peripheral T cell clonotypes appeared to have no connection with pseudoprogression.

The CDR3 has 15 residues. The V gene's germline CDR1 is SGDLS and CDR2 YYNGEE. V was cut by 4 bases and J by 4 bases, with 14 bases left in between. The sequence was obtained from a woman aged 45-59 years with glioma. The sample was PBMCs, taken from a glioma patient whose treatment included an IDH1 peptide vaccine. This chain connects TRBV9 to TRBJ1-4; unclear D gene. The CDR3, as DNA: TGTGCCAGCAGCACTAATCTGGATGATAATGAAAAACTGTTTTTT. Protein: CASSTNLDDNEKLFF.